The next 3 T cell receptor beta chains were all read from a single sample in a study of cytomegalovirus exposure and HLA in healthy donors. Assay used: immunoSEQ multiplex PCR; TCRdb lists only in-frame clones, some missing. The data contain around 58,000 clones, around 89% of them seen just once; the ten biggest clones take up around 1.5%. Material: PBMCs. The receptors shown here come from a woman in her late teens or twenties in good health and CMV-seronegative.

This chain connects TRBV10-3 to TRBJ2-7, with 7 positions matching TRBD1. J was trimmed by 2 bases and V by 6 bases; bases with no gene match: 7. Germline V gene sequence: CDR1 ENHRY, CDR2 SYGVKD. This CDR3 has 14 residues. DNA of the CDR3: TGTGCCATCAGCCCGACAGGGCGAACCTACGAGCAGTACTTC. Translated, it gives CAISPTGRTYEQYF.

This chain uses TRBV4-3 with TRBJ2-6, with a tentative D call TRBD2 (5 bases). Germline-derived CDR1 and CDR2 are LGHNA and YSLEER. The CDR3 sequence is 19 residues long. V dropped 2 bases and J dropped 0 bases, with 17 bases sitting between them. CDR3 protein: CASSQSRASRGSGANVLTF. CDR3 nucleotides: TGCGCCAGCAGCCAAAGTCGGGCCTCACGGGGCTCTGGGGCCAACGTCCTGACTTTC.

This chain connects TRBV5-1 to TRBJ1-2, with 10 bases aligning to TRBD1. J was trimmed by 6 bases and V by 4 bases; bases with no gene match: 6. CDR1 is SGHRS and CDR2 is YFSETQ in the germline V gene. The CDR3 is 14 amino acids. The CDR3 DNA follows: TGCGCCAGCAGCCCTAGAGGGACAGGGGATGGCTACACCTTC. Amino acid sequence: CASSPRGTGDGYTF.